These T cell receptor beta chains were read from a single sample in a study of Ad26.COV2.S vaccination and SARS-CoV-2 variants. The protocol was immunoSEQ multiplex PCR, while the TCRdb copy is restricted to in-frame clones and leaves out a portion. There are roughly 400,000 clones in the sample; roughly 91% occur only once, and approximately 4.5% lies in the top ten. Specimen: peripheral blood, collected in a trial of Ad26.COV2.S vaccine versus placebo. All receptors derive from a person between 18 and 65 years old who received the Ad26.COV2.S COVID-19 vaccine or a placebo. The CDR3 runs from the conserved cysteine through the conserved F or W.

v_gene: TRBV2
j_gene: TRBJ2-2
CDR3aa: CASSSNGKLDTGELFF

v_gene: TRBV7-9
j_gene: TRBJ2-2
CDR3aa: CASFPAQGGRETGELFF

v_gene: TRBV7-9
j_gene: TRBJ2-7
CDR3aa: CASSLGQFYEQYF

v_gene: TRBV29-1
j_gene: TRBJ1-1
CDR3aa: CSVEERVRLNTEAFF

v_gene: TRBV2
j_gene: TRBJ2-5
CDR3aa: CASTPDLQETQYF

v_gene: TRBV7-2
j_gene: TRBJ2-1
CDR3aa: CASSRGTGQAKMQFF

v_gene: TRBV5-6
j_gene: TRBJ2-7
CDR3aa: CASSEQGRSSYEQYF

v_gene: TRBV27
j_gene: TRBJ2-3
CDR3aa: CASSFIPRYTQYF

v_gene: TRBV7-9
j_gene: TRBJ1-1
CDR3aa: CASSFQENTEAFF

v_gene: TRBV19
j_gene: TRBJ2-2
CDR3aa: CASSKGLATGELFF

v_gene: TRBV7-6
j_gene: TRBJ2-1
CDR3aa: CASSLDGGSGNEQFF

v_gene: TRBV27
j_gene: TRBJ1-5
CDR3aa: CASSFGRSQPQHF

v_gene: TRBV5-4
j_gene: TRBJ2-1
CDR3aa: CASSLDRAGDEQFF

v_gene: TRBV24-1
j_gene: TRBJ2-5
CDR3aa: CATSGISGTSGRETQYF

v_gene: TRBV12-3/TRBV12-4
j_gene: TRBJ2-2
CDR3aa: CASSFSGELFF

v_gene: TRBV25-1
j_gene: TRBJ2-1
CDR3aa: CASSVELAGENEQFF

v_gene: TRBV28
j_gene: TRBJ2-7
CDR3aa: CASSLGTNYEQYF

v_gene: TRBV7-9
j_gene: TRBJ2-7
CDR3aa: CASSFEQGAREQYF

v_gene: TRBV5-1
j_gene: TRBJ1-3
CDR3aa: CASSAWDSSGNTIYF

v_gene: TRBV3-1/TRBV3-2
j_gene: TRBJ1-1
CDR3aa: CASSQETLNTEAFF

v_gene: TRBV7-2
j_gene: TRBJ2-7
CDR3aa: CASSNSAGRYEQYF

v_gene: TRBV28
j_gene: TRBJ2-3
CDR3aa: CASSLSGLARVRYPDTQYF

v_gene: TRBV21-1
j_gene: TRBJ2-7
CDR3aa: CASSKGLSDRGRKYEQYF

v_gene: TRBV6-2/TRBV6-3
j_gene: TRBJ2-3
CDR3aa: CASSYSRAPTQYF

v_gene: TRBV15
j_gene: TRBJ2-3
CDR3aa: CATSRDLRQGRTDTQYF

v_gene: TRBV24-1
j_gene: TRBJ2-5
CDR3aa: CATSDRTRQETQYF

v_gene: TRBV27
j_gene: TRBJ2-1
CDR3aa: CASSFGGYNEQFF

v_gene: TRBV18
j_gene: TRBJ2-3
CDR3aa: CASSPMQGSTDTQYF

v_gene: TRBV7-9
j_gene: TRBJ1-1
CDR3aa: CASSSGQGNTEAFF

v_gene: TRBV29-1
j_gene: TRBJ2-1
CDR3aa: CSAVALAGLNEQFF

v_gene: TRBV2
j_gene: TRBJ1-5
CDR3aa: CASSWDRGVSGNQPQHF

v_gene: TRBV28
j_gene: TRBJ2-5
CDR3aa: CASSLLLETQETQYF

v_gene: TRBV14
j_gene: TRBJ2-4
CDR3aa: CASSQVNGGIQYF

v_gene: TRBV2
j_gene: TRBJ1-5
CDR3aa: CASSETPLTNQPQHF

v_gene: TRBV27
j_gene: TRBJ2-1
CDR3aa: CASSPGLAYNEQFF

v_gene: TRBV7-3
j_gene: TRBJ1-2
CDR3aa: CASSPLIPGGDYGYTF

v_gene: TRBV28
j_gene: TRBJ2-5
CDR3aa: CASSLASSGRVKTQYF

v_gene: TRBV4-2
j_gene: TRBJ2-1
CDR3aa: CASSQGRLPLRFEQFF

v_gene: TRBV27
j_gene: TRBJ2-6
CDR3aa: CASSLSWPPPSGANVLTF

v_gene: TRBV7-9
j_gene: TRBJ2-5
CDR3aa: CASSHALRTEQETQYF

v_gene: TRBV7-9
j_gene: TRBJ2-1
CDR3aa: CASSLPQDSPGGNEQFF

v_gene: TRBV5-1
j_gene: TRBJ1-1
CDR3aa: CASSLSPNTEAFF

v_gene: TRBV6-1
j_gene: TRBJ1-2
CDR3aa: CASSEAYSIYGYTF

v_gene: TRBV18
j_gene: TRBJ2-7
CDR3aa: CASSPPATGVHEQYF

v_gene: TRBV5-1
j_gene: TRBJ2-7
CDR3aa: CASSLWSGPSYEQYF

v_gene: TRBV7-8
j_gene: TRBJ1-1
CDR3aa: CASSLALRGATNTEAFF

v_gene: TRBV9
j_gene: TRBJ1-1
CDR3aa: CASSASAGFGYTEAFF

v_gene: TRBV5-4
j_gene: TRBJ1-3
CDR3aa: CASSLGPSSGNTIYF